This TCR beta chain is drawn from a study of T cell repertoires in aging, cancer and after chemotherapy. Study results and limitations: Compared with age-matched healthy donors, untreated hematological or solid cancer patients showed higher blood TCR clonality.

On this clonotype: Antigen unknown. One junction end does not reproduce the germline sequence, and a read error may be involved.

Peripheral blood genomic DNA, not sorted cells or RNA, was the template. The CDR3 has 14 amino acids. Germline CDR1 and CDR2: DFQATT and SNEGSKA (reference sequence). TRB rearrangements spanning V, D and J were amplified using mixed TRB-A/B primers. Each CDR3 protein is one row after TCRdb ran MiXCR on the multiplex PCR reads. Of about 1,400 distinct CDR3 sequences in the sample, 40% to 55% were seen once. Sequencing input: blood. The V and J genes are TRBV20-1 and TRBJ2-2; D gene uncertain. This TCR derives from a human donor with a blood cancer. The CDR3 sequence: CSARDPRNTEELFF. The CDR3 nucleotides read TGCAGTGCTAGAGATCCGAGGAACACCGAGGAGCTGTTTTTT.